This T cell receptor (beta chain) was sequenced during a study of regulatory and conventional T cells in RAG deficiency. A word on this clone: Its antigen is currently unknown.

Findings of the study overall: Other subsets showed 9.5 to 10-fold reductions, but Treg unique TCR beta sequences fell approximately 90-fold in these patients. Shorter CDR3s in all patient subsets; >75% Treg-Tconv overlap in Omenn. Shannon entropy was markedly lower and Simpson indices higher in RAG-deficient patients than control T-cell subsets.

Assay: immunoSEQ multiplex PCR; the TCRdb copy retains only in-frame clones and omits some. This sample has around 12,000 clones, with more than 85% found just once. Genomic DNA came from blood conventional CD4+ T cells gated CD25-low CD127-high. The V gene lost 4 bases and the J gene lost 1 base, with 6 bases spanning the gap. CDR1 is SEHNR, CDR2 FQNEAQ, per germline (reference sequence). This CDR3 contains 13 residues. A further study also used this sample, focusing on regulatory T cells. This second study says: The PCR used 52 TRBV and 13 TRBJ primers. Skewed V and J usage and few unique V-J pairs marked patient repertoires, most in Tregs.

This clonotype was obtained from a human donor in good health. The chain couples TRBV7-9 to TRBJ2-3; a possible D gene is TRBD2 (5 bases). The sample comprised CD4+ effector T cells sorted from blood. CDR3 protein: CASSSRGTDTQYF. The DNA of the CDR3 is TGTGCCAGCAGCTCGCGGGGCACAGATACGCAGTATTTT.